The 8 T cell receptor beta chains below were found in one sample sequenced in a study of T-cell reconstitution after alpha-beta-depleted transplantation in children. Using unique molecular identifiers, the investigators prepared the TCRbeta library. TCRdb reanalysed the PCR reads using MiXCR and keeps one entry per CDR3 protein. The table records approximately 85,000 distinct CDR3 sequences, around 15% of them present only once. The sequencing used PBMCs, mostly from graft donor cells, collected 180 days after TCRalphabeta/CD19-depleted stem cell transplant. All receptors come from a male patient between 2 and 10 years old who had a stem cell transplant for acute lymphoblastic leukemia, so the T cells may come from the graft donor.

V usage is TRBV18 and J usage is TRBJ2-4; TRBD2 might be the D (5 bases). V was shortened by 6 bases and J by 0 bases, with 21 bases between the two germline ends. From germline, CDR1 is KGHSH and CDR2 LQKENI. This CDR3 contains 18 residues. The CDR3 sequence is CASSPGVRATSAKNIQYF. The CDR3 nucleotides read TGTGCCAGCTCCCCCGGGGTCCGTGCAACTTCAGCCAAAAACATTCAGTACTTC.

This clonotype turned up a few times. This chain connects TRBV7-2 to TRBJ2-5, with 13 positions matching TRBD2. The CDR3 spans 17 residues. The V and J ends lost 0 bases and 5 bases, in that order; junction bases with no gene match: 6. Germline values: CDR1 SGHTA, CDR2 FQGNSA. The CDR3 nucleotides are TGTGCCAGCAGCTTAGCACTAGCGGGGGGGCGTTCGGAGACCCAGTACTTC. This translates into CASSLALAGGRSETQYF. The full variable domain, in which reference TRBV7-2 and TRBJ2-5 provide the parts outside the CDR3, is GAGVSQSPSNKVTEKGKDVELRCDPISGHTALYWYRQSLGQGLEFLIYFQGNSAPDKSGLPSDRFSAERTGGSVSTLTIQRTQQEDSAVYLCASSLALAGGRSETQYFGPGTRLLVL.

J is TRBJ2-3 and V is TRBV6-1; 9 nucleotides match TRBD1. Losses at the gene ends were 5 bases for V and 4 bases for J; bases not matched to a gene: 10. Germline V CDR1 and CDR2: MNHNS, SASEGT. The CDR3 extends over 16 amino acids. DNA for the CDR3: TGTGCCAGCAGTATTCTCCCGGGACAGGGTTCAGATACGCAGTATTTT. It encodes CASSILPGQGSDTQYF.

At least ten counts were recorded for this clonotype. The rearrangement links TRBV10-3 to TRBJ2-7; D possibly matches TRBD1 or TRBD2 (5 bases each). The germline V gene encodes CDR1 ENHRY and CDR2 SYGVKD. The V and J ends lost 10 bases and 4 bases respectively, with 26 bases between them. CDR3 size: 16 residues. CDR3 in amino acids: CANEPGPHLEEYEQYF. The DNA for the CDR3 is TGTGCCAACGAGCCGGGACCTCACCTAGAGGAATACGAGCAGTACTTC.

This sequence joins TRBV20-1 and TRBJ1-2; D is perhaps TRBD1 (6 bases). This CDR3 has 14 residues. CDR1 and CDR2 (germline): DFQATT, SNEGSKA (reference sequence). CDR3 nucleotides: TGCAGCGGCCCCAGGGGACTCCCGGAGGGTGGCTACACCTTC. Translating it yields CSGPRGLPEGGYTF.

This sequence joins TRBV9 and TRBJ2-2; D ambiguous. This CDR3 spans 14 amino acids. Germline CDR1 SGDLS, CDR2 YYNGEE. V was clipped by 2 bases and J by 0 bases, with 5 bases between them. The CDR3 nucleotides read TGTGCCAGCAGCGTGCAGTCGAACACCGGGGAGCTGTTTTTT. Protein sequence: CASSVQSNTGELFF.

This chain connects TRBV27 to TRBJ2-1, with D uncertain. Germline values: CDR1 MNHEY, CDR2 SMNVEV (reference sequence). The CDR3 has 11 amino acids. V was shortened by 5 bases and J by 9 bases, with 8 bases between the two germline ends. The CDR3 sequence is CASSTMGEQFF. The CDR3 bases are TGTGCCAGCAGTACTATGGGTGAGCAGTTCTTC.

The chain links TRBV29-1 to TRBJ2-7; possibly TRBD2 for D (6 bases). The CDR3 spans 12 residues. V was trimmed by 4 bases and J by 2 bases, leaving 9 bases between them. Germline lookup yields CDR1 SQVTM and CDR2 ANQGSEA. CDR3 bases: TGCAGCGTTGGGAGGGGAGCCTACGAGCAGTACTTC. It yields the protein CSVGRGAYEQYF.